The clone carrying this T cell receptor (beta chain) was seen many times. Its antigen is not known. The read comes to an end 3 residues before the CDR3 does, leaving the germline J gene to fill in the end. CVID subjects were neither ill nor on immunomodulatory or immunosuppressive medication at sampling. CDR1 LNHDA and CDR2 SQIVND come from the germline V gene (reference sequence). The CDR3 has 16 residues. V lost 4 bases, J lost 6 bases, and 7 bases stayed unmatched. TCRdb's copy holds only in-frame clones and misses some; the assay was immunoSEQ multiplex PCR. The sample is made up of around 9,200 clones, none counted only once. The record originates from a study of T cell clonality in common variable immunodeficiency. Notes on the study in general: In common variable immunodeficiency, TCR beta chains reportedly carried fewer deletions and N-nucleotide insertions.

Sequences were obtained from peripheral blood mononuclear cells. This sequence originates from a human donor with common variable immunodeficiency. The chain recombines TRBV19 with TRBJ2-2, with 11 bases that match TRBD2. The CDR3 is CASSTRTSGGAGELFF. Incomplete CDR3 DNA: TGTGCCAGTAGTACGCGAACTAGCGGGGGAGCCGGGGAG.